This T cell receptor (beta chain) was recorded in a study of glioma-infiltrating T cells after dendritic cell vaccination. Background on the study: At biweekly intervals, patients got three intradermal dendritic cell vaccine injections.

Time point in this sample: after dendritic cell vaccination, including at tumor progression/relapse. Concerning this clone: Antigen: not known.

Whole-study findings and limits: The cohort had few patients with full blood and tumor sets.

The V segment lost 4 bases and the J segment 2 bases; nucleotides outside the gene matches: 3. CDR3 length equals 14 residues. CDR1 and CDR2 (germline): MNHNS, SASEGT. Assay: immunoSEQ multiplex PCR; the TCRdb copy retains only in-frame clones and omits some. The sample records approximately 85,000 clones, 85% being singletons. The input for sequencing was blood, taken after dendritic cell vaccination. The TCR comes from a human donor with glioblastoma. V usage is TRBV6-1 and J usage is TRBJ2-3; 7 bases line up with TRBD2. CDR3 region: CASSGTSATDTQYF. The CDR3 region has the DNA TGTGCCAGCAGTGGGACTAGTGCCACAGATACGCAGTATTTT.